The clone carrying this TCR beta chain was seen more than once but under ten times. TCRdb independently ran MiXCR on the 5' RACE reads; one entry per CDR3 protein. The table lists 85,000 to 100,000 distinct CDR3 sequences, over 9.5% of them singletons. This sample was included in a study of spatial heterogeneity in lung cancer. Looking at the study overall: More beta-chain than alpha-chain sequences were consistently detected.

Described time point: sample taken at primary tumor resection. Whole RNA came from tumor, nontumor lung or frozen PBMC and was sequenced without being sorted. Germline-derived CDR1 and CDR2 are SGHAT and FQDESV (reference sequence). The length of the CDR3 is 13 residues. The germline V and J ends were trimmed by 5 bases and 5 bases, with 12 bases remaining between them. V usage is TRBV11-1 and J usage is TRBJ1-2; a possible D gene is TRBD1 (5 bases). The source material was PBMCs, sampled at surgery. This TCR came from a male donor with early-stage non-small cell lung cancer. CDR3 sequence (DNA): TGTGCCAGCAGCGGCGGGACGTTTTATGGCTACACCTTC. Its translation is CASSGGTFYGYTF. The whole variable domain, remainder taken from reference TRBV11-1 and TRBJ1-2, is EAEVAQSPRYKITEKSQAVAFWCDPISGHATLYWYRQILGQGPELLVQFQDESVVDDSQLPKDRFSAERLKGVDSTLKIQPAELGDSAMYLCASSGGTFYGYTFGSGTRLTVV.